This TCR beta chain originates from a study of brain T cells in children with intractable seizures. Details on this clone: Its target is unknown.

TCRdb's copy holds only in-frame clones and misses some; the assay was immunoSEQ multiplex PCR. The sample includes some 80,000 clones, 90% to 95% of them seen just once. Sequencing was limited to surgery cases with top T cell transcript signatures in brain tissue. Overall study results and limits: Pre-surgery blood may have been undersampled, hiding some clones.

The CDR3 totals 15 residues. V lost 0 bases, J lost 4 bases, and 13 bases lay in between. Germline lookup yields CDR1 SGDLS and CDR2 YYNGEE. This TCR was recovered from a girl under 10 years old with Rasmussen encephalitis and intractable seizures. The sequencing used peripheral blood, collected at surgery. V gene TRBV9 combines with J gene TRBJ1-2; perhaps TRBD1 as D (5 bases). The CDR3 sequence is CASSVDFSGGYGYTF. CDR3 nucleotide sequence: TGTGCCAGCAGCGTAGACTTTTCGGGGGGCTATGGCTACACCTTC.